This T cell receptor (beta chain) was obtained from a study of blood T cells in healthy people across ages. As regards this clonotype: Its antigen is undetermined.

Study-wide results and limits: Older age coincided with a roughly linear decline in TCR beta diversity per million T cells. Strongly correlated with naive T cell percentage was TCR beta diversity. Using unsorted PBMCs precluded a conclusive naive versus antigen-experienced comparison.

Each sample used at least 6 million PBMCs. The V gene's germline CDR1 is SGHKS and CDR2 YYEKEE (reference sequence). The CDR3 totals 18 residues. Losses at the gene ends were 0 bases for V and 2 bases for J; bases not matched to a gene: 8. Then a second PCR, running roughly 7 to 11 cycles, was carried out with a sample-barcoded 5' primer and a J-beta primer mix. TCRdb reprocessed the 5' RACE reads with MiXCR, giving one entry per CDR3 protein. The repertoire holds about 1.5 million distinct CDR3 sequences, with roughly 43% as singletons. The rearrangement joins TRBV5-5 to TRBJ2-3; 11 positions agree with TRBD2. The sequence was collected from a woman between 18 and 29 years old in good health. Sample: blood. This CDR3 is CASSLVRLAGGHTDTQYF. CDR3 nucleotide sequence: TGTGCCAGCAGCTTGGTGAGGCTAGCGGGAGGTCACACAGATACGCAGTATTTT.